Here is one T cell receptor beta chain with its context. What it recognizes is unknown. Method: immunoSEQ multiplex PCR; TCRdb's copy keeps in-frame clones and lacks some. Among approximately 230,000 clones, roughly 87% were seen once, and the ten largest hold more than 10%. This sample stems from a study of cytomegalovirus exposure and HLA in healthy donors. Germline V lookup: CDR1 SNHLY, CDR2 FYNNEI. Unmatched junction bases numbered 4, after V lost 4 bases and J lost 3 bases. The CDR3 length is 14 residues. Study-level findings and limits: Three chains linked to CMV were shown in vitro to be specific for CMV antigens.

The source is a man aged 18 to 30 in good health and CMV-seropositive. The chain is built from TRBV2 and TRBJ2-5, with TRBD2 matching over 8 bases. The sequenced sample consisted of PBMCs. The CDR3 sequence: CASSAAGVKETQYF. The CDR3 nucleotides read TGTGCCAGCAGTGCAGCGGGAGTTAAAGAGACCCAGTACTTC.